The present TCR beta chain was sequenced within a study of T cells expressing NK-cell markers. Overall study context: The study drew TCR beta repertoires from sorted CD3+CD56+NKG2C+, CD3+CD56+NKG2C- and CD3+CD56-NKG2C+ T cells.

The CDR3 extends over 12 amino acids. TCRdb re-called the 5' RACE reads and catalogs CDR3 proteins one per entry, DNA excluded. The sample table sets out around 100,000 distinct CDR3 sequences. The sample taken for sequencing was blood T cells: a sorted CD56 or NKG2C T cell subset, CD4+ or CD8+ T cells, or bulk PBMC T cells (not recorded which). The receptor was derived from a woman between 18 and 69 years old in good health. This chain uses TRBV12-3 or TRBV12-4 with TRBJ2-1; the TCRdb D gene call, TRBD2, has no DNA to confirm it. The CDR3: CASTSGGDEQFF.